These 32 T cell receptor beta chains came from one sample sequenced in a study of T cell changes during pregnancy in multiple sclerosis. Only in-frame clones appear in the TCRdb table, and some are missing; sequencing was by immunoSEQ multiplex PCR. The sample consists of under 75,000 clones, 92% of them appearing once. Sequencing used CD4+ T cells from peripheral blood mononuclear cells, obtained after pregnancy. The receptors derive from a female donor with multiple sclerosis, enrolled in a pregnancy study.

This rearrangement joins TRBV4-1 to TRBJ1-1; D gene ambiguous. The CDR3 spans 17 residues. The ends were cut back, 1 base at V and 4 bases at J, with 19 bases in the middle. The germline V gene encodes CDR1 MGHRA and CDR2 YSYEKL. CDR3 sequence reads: CASSQAGIEGVSTEAFF. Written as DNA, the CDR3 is TGCGCCAGCAGCCAAGCCGGGATTGAGGGTGTAAGCACTGAAGCTTTCTTT.

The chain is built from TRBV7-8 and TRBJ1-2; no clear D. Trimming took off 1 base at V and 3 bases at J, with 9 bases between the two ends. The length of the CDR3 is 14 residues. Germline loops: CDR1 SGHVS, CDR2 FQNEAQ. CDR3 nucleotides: TGTGCCAGCAGCTTAGACGGGCGGGACTATGGCTACACCTTC. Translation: CASSLDGRDYGYTF.

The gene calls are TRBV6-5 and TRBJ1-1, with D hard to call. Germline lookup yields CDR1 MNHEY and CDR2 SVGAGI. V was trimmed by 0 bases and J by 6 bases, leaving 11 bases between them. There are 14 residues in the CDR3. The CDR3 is CASSYSRSRPEAFF. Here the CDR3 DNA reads TGTGCCAGCAGTTACTCGAGGTCACGGCCTGAAGCTTTCTTT.

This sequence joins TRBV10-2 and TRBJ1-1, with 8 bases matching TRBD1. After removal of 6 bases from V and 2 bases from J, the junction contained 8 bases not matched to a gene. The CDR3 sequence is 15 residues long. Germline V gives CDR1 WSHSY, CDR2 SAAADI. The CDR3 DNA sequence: TGCGCCAGCAGACTCGGACAGGGCTTAAACACTGAAGCTTTCTTT. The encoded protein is CASRLGQGLNTEAFF.

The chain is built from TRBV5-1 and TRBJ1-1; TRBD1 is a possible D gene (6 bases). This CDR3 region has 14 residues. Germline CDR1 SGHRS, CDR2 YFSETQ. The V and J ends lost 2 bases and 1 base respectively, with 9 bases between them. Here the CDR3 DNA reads TGCGCCAGCAGCTTAGGGACATCGAACACTGAAGCTTTCTTT. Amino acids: CASSLGTSNTEAFF.

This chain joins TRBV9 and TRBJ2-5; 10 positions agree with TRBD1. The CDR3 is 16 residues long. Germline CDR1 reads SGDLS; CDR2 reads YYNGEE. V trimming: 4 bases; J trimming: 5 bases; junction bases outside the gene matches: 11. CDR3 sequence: CASSPRQGALFETQYF. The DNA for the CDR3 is TGTGCCAGCAGCCCGAGACAGGGGGCGCTCTTTGAGACCCAGTACTTC.

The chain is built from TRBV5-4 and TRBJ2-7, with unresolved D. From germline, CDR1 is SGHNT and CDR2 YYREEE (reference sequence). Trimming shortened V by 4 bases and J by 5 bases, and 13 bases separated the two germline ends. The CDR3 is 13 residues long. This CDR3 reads CASSRDWIDEQYF. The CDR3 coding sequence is TGTGCCAGCAGCCGAGACTGGATAGACGAGCAGTACTTC.

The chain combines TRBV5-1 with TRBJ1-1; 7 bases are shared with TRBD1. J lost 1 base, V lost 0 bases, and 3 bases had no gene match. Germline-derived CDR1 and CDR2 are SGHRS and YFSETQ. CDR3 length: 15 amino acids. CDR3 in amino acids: CASSLDGTENTEAFF. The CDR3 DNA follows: TGCGCCAGCAGCTTGGATGGGACAGAGAACACTGAAGCTTTCTTT.

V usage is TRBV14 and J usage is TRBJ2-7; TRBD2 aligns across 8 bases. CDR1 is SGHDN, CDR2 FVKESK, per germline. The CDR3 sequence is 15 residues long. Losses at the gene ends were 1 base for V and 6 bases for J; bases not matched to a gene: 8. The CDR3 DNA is TGTGCCAGCAGCCAAGGGAGAGCGGGAGTCTCCGAGCAGTACTTC. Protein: CASSQGRAGVSEQYF.

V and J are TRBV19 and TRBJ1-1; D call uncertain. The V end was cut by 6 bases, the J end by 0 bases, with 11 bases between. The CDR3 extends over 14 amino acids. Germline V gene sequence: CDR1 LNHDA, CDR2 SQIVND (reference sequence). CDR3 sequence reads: CASRPLYMNTEAFF. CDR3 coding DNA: TGTGCCAGTAGACCCTTATACATGAACACTGAAGCTTTCTTT.

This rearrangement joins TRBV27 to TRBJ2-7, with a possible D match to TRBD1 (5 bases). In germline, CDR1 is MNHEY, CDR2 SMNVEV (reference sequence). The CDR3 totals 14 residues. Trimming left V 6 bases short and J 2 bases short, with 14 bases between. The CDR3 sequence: CASSSNRFAYEQYF. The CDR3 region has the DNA TGTGCCAGCAGCAGCAACAGGTTTGCCTACGAGCAGTACTTC.

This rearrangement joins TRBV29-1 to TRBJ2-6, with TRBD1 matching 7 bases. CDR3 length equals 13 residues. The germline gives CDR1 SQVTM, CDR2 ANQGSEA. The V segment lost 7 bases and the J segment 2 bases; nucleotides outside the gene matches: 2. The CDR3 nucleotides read TGCAGCGCGACAGGGCCTGGGGCCAACGTCCTGACTTTC. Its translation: CSATGPGANVLTF. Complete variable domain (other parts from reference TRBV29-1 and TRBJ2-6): SAVISQKPSRDICQRGTSLTIQCQVDSQVTMMFWYRQQPGQSLTLIATANQGSEATYESGFVIDKFPISRPNLTFSTLTVSNMSPEDSSIYLCSATGPGANVLTFGAGSRLTVL.

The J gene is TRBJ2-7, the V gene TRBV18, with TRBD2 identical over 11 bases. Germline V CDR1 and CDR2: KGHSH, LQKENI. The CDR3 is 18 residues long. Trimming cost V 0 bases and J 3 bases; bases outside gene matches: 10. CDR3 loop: CASSPPLVLAGGRYEQYF. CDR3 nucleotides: TGTGCCAGCTCACCACCTTTAGTTCTAGCGGGAGGCCGCTACGAGCAGTACTTC.

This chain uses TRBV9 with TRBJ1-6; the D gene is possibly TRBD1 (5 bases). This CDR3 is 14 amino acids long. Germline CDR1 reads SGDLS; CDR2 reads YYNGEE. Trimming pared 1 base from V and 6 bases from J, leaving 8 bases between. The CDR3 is CASSVSGGNSPLHF. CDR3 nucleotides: TGTGCCAGCAGCGTATCGGGGGGTAATTCACCCCTCCACTTT.

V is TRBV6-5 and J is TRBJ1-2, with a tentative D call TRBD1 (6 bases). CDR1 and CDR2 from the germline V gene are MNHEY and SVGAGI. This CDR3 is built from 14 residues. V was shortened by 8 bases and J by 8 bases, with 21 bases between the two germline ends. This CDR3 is CASSMLQGKGGYTF. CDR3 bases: TGTGCCAGCTCGATGTTACAGGGAAAGGGGGGCTACACCTTC.

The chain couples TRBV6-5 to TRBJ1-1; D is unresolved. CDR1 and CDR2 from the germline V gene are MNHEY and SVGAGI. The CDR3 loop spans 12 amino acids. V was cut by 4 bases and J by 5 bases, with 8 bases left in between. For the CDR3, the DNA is TGTGCCAGCAGTTCTCCGGGAACTGAAGCTTTCTTT. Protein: CASSSPGTEAFF.

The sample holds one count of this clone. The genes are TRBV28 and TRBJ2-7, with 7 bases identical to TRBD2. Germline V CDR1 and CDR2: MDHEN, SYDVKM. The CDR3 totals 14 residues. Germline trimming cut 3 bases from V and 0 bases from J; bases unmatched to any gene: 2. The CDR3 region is CASSLASGSYEQYF. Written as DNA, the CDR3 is TGTGCCAGCAGTTTGGCTAGCGGCTCCTACGAGCAGTACTTC. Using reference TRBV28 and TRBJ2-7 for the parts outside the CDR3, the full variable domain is DVKVTQSSRYLVKRTGEKVFLECVQDMDHENMFWYRQDPGLGLRLIYFSYDVKMKEKGDIPEGYSVSREKKERFSLILESASTNQTSMYLCASSLASGSYEQYFGPGTRLTVT.

CDR3: CASSPGLATYEQYF. For the CDR3, the DNA is TGTGCCAGTAGCCCGGGACTTGCCACTTACGAGCAGTACTTC. V is TRBV19 and J is TRBJ2-7, with D perhaps TRBD2 (6 bases). The germline V gene has CDR1 LNHDA and CDR2 SQIVND (reference sequence). V was trimmed by 6 bases and J by 4 bases, leaving 16 bases between them. The CDR3 has 14 residues.

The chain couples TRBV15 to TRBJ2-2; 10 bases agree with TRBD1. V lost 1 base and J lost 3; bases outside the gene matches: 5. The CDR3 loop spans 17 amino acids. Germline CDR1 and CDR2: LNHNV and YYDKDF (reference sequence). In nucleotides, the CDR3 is TGTGCCACCAGCAGAGGATCCGGGACAGGGGACACCGGGGAGCTGTTTTTT. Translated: CATSRGSGTGDTGELFF.

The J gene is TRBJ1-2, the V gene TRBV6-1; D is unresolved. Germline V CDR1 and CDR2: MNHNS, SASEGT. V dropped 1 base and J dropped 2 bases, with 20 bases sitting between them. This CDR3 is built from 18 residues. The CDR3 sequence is CASSEVTNFGYPNYGYTF. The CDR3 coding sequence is TGTGCCAGCAGTGAAGTAACGAACTTCGGGTACCCGAACTATGGCTACACCTTC.

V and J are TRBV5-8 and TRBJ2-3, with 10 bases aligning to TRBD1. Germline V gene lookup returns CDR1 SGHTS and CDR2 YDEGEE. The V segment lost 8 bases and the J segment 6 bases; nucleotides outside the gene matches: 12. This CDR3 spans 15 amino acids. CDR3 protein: CASLKPGQGLDTQYF. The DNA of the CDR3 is TGTGCCAGTTTAAAGCCGGGACAGGGGCTTGATACGCAGTATTTT.

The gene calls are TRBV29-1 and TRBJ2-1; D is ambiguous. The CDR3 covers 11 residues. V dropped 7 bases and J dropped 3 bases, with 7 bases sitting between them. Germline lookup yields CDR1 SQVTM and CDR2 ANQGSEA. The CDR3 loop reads CSAEDYNEQFF. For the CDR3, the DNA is TGCAGCGCCGAGGACTACAATGAGCAGTTCTTC.

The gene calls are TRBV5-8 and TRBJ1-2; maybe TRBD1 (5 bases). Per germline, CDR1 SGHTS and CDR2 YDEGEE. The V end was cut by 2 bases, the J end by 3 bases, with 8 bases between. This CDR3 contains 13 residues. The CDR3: CASSFGRDYGYTF. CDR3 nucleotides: TGTGCCAGCAGCTTTGGCAGGGACTATGGCTACACCTTC.

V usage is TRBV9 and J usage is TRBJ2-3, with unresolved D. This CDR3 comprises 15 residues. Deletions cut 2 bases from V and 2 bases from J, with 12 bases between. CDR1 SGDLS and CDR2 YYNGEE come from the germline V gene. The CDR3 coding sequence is TGTGCCAGCAGCGTGAGTCCAGGATACACAGATACGCAGTATTTT. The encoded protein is CASSVSPGYTDTQYF. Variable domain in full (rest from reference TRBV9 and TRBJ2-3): DSGVTQTPKHLITATGQRVTLRCSPRSGDLSVYWYQQSLDQGLQFLIQYYNGEERAKGNILERFSAQQFPDLHSELNLSSLELGDSALYFCASSVSPGYTDTQYFGPGTRLTVL.

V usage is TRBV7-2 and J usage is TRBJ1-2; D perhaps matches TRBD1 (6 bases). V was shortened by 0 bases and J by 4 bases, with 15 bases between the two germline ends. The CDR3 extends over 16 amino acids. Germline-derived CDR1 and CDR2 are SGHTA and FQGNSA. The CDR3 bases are TGTGCCAGCAGCTTAGCGGCAGGGGTCGTCAGCTATGGCTACACCTTC. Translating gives CASSLAAGVVSYGYTF.

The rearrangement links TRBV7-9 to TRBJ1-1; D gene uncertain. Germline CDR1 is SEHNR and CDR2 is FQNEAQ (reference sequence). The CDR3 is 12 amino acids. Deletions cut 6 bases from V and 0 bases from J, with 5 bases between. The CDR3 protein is CASRLMNTEAFF. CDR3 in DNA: TGTGCCAGCAGACTTATGAACACTGAAGCTTTCTTT.

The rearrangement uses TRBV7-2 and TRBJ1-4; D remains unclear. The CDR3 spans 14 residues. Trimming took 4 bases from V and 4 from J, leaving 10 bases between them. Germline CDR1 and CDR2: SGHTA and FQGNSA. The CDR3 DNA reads TGTGCCAGCAGCTACGGGAGAGATAATGAAAAACTGTTTTTT. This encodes CASSYGRDNEKLFF.

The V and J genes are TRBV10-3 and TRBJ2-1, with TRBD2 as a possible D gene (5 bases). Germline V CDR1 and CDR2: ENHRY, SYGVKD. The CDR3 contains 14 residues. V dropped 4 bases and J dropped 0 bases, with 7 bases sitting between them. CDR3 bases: TGTGCCATCAGTGGAGCGGACTCCTACAATGAGCAGTTCTTC. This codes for CAISGADSYNEQFF.

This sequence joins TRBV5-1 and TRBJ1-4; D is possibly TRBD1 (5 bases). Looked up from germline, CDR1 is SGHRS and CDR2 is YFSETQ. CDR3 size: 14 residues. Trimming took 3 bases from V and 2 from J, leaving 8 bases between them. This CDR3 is CASSSGPTNEKLFF. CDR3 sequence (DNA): TGCGCCAGCAGCTCAGGGCCTACTAATGAAAAACTGTTTTTT.

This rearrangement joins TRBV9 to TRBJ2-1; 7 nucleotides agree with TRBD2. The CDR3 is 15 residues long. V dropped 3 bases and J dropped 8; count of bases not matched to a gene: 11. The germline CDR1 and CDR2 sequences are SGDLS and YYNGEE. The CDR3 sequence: CASSARTREGDEQFF. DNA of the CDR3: TGTGCCAGCAGCGCGAGGACTAGGGAGGGAGATGAGCAGTTCTTC.

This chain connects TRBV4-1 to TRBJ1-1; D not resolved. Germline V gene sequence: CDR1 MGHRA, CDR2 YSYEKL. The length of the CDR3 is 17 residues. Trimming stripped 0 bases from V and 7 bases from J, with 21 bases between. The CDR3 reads CASSQDRSALTGIEAFF. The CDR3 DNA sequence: TGCGCCAGCAGCCAAGATCGGTCGGCCCTGACGGGGATTGAAGCTTTCTTT.

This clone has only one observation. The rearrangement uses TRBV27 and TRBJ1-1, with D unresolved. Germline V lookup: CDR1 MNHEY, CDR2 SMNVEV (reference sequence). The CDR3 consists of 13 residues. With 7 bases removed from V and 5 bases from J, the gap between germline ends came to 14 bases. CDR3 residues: CASTRIGGTEAFF. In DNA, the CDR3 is TGTGCCAGCACTAGGATTGGCGGGACTGAAGCTTTCTTT.